These T cell receptor beta chains were read from a single sample in a study of neurological immune-mediated disorders. TCRdb redid the calling of the 5' RACE reads with MiXCR, one entry per CDR3 protein. The sample gives 46,000 or so distinct CDR3 sequences, 3.5% to 5% of which show up once; around 6% is in the top ten. The specimen sequenced was PBMCs. Receptors were obtained from a woman aged 55-70 years with multiple sclerosis. Both conserved end residues are part of each CDR3. Each record gives: J gene, D gene, V gene, clone size, CDR3 DNA, CDR3 protein. D genes are given only for firm matches. Rows give clone size only sometimes, using once, few, many, or a class for an expanded clone.

>TRBJ1-5|NA|TRBV5-1|many
TGCGCCAGCAGTCTGGGGGGGCAGGAACAGCCCCAGCATTTT
CASSLGGQEQPQHF
>TRBJ2-1|NA|TRBV20-1|many
TGCAGTGCGCAGCTGGAACCAGCCTACAATGAGCAGTTCTTC
CSAQLEPAYNEQFF
>TRBJ1-4|TRBD1|TRBV5-1|few
TGCGCCAGCAGCCCAACCGGGACAGGAGATGAAAAACTGTTTTTT
CASSPTGTGDEKLFF
>TRBJ2-3|NA|TRBV5-1|NA
TGCGCCAGCAGCTTTGGAGTCGGAGGCACAGATACGCAGTATTTT
CASSFGVGGTDTQYF
>TRBJ2-1|NA|TRBV12-3/TRBV12-4|many
TGTGCCAGCAGTTTTGGGGGAGGCGTCAACAATGAGCAGTTCTTC
CASSFGGGVNNEQFF
>TRBJ1-1|NA|TRBV10-3|NA
TGTGCCATCAGTGGAATTACCGGCACCGAAGCTTTCTTT
CAISGITGTEAFF
>TRBJ2-1|TRBD2|TRBV11-2|many
TGTGCCAGCAGCTGGCCACTTGGGCTCGGGGGGAATGAGCAGTTCTTC
CASSWPLGLGGNEQFF
>TRBJ1-4|NA|TRBV7-2|NA
TGTGCCAGCAGCTTAGGAGGGGTCATCGATGAAAAACTGTTTTTT
CASSLGGVIDEKLFF
>TRBJ1-2|TRBD1|TRBV5-6|many
TGTGCCAGCAATTACAGGGGGAACTATGGCTACACCTTC
CASNYRGNYGYTF
>TRBJ2-5|TRBD2|TRBV9|many
TGTGCCAGCAGCGAAGGACTAGCGGGGGGAAAAGAGACCCAGTACTTC
CASSEGLAGGKETQYF
>TRBJ2-7|NA|TRBV3-1|NA
TGTGCCAGCAGCCAAGACCTAGCCATGGGCGAGCAGTACTTC
CASSQDLAMGEQYF
>TRBJ2-3|NA|TRBV12-3/TRBV12-4|few
TGTGCCAGCAGCTCCGCACCTAGCACAGATACGCAGTATTTT
CASSSAPSTDTQYF
>TRBJ1-1|NA|TRBV7-2|NA
TGTGCCAGCAACCAAGATCAGGACACTGAAGCTTTCTTT
CASNQDQDTEAFF
>TRBJ1-2|NA|TRBV28|many
TGTGCCAGCATCCCGTCTGAGCCCTATGGCTACACCTTC
CASIPSEPYGYTF
>TRBJ1-4|NA|TRBV5-1|many
TGCGCCAGCGGAGAATCGGGAACTAATGAAAAACTGTTTTTT
CASGESGTNEKLFF
>TRBJ1-3|NA|TRBV3-1|NA
TGTGCCAGCAGCCAGGTCCGGGGAGAAACCATATATTTT
CASSQVRGETIYF
>TRBJ1-5|TRBD1|TRBV6-6|many
TGTGCCAGCAGTCCCCGGGCAGGGGGCGGACAGCCCCAGCATTTT
CASSPRAGGGQPQHF
>TRBJ2-2|NA|TRBV5-1|few
TGCGCCAGCAGCTTGCGCAGCGCGAACACCGGGGAGCTGTTTTTT
CASSLRSANTGELFF
>TRBJ1-2|NA|TRBV7-2|few
TGTGCCAGCAGCTTAGTTTCGGGGTTTAACTATGGCTACACCTTC
CASSLVSGFNYGYTF
>TRBJ2-1|NA|TRBV20-1|many
TGCAGTGCTCCCCCCCCTTTTAGCTCCTACAATGAGCAGTTCTTC
CSAPPPFSSYNEQFF
>TRBJ2-7|TRBD1|TRBV28|many
TGTGCCAGCAGTACCACAGGGGGCGGGTCCTACGAGCAGTACTTC
CASSTTGGGSYEQYF
>TRBJ2-5|TRBD2|TRBV20-1|few
TGCAGTGCTACACTAGCGGGGGGCAGGGAGACCCAGTACTTC
CSATLAGGRETQYF
>TRBJ1-1|NA|TRBV24-1|many
TGTGCCACCACAGGGGTCCACGGGACTGAAGCTTTCTTT
CATTGVHGTEAFF
>TRBJ1-1|NA|TRBV20-1|many
TGCAGTGCAACCGGGCCTGCGAACACTGAAGCTTTCTTT
CSATGPANTEAFF
>TRBJ1-1|NA|TRBV7-6|many
TGTGCCAGCAGCTTCGCGGGGAACACTGAAGCTTTCTTT
CASSFAGNTEAFF
>TRBJ2-1|TRBD1|TRBV20-1|many
TGCAGTGCTAGAGATGGAAAAGGGGGCGATGAGCAGTTCTTC
CSARDGKGGDEQFF
>TRBJ2-7|NA|TRBV5-1|few
TGCGCCAGCAGCTCCATGGACAGTTCCTACGAGCAGTACTTC
CASSSMDSSYEQYF
>TRBJ1-4|TRBD1|TRBV27|many
TGTGCCAGCAGTTTGGGACAGGGATACGGAAAACTGTTTTTT
CASSLGQGYGKLFF
>TRBJ2-5|TRBD2|TRBV7-6|many
TGTGCCAGCAGCTCAGACCCAGGACTAGCGGGGAACCAAGAGACCCAGTACTTC
CASSSDPGLAGNQETQYF
>TRBJ2-1|NA|TRBV4-3|many
TGCGCCAGCAGCCAAGACGGCGGAGATTACAATGAGCAGTTCTTC
CASSQDGGDYNEQFF
>TRBJ2-3|TRBD2|TRBV10-2|many
TGCGCCAGCAGTGATACTAGCGCTGCTAGCACAGATACGCAGTATTTT
CASSDTSAASTDTQYF
>TRBJ2-1|NA|TRBV5-1|many
TGCGCCAGCAGCGGAGGAGACAATGAGCAGTTCTTC
CASSGGDNEQFF
>TRBJ2-3|NA|TRBV4-3|many
TGCGCCAGTGGGAACGCCGAGCGGTGGGATACGCAGTATTTT
CASGNAERWDTQYF
>TRBJ2-5|NA|TRBV20-1|many
TGCAGTGCTTTCGACTCCGAGGATGCGACCCAGTACTTC
CSAFDSEDATQYF
>TRBJ2-1|TRBD1|TRBV15|many
TGTGCCACCAGCAGAGAGGGGACAGGGGTCAATGAGCAGTTCTTC
CATSREGTGVNEQFF
>TRBJ2-5|NA|TRBV7-8|many
TGTGCCAGCAGCTCCAAGCTTGGAACAAAAGAGACCCAGTACTTC
CASSSKLGTKETQYF
>TRBJ2-1|TRBD1|TRBV5-1|NA
TGCGCCAGCACCCCCCGAACAGACAGGGGGACATACAATGAGCAGTTCTTC
CASTPRTDRGTYNEQFF
>TRBJ2-3|NA|TRBV5-1|many
TGCGCCAGCAGCTTGGGTGACGGCACAGATACGCAGTATTTT
CASSLGDGTDTQYF
>TRBJ2-1|TRBD1|TRBV9|many
TGTGCCAGCAGCCCCGGGACAGGTCTGAATGAGCAGTTCTTC
CASSPGTGLNEQFF
>TRBJ1-1|NA|TRBV7-2|NA
TGTGCCAGCAGCTTAGTAGACGTGGGTGAAGCTTTCTTT
CASSLVDVGEAFF
>TRBJ1-1|TRBD1|TRBV29-1|many
TGCAGCGTGAGGACAGGGGGCTCTGAAGCTTTCTTT
CSVRTGGSEAFF
>TRBJ1-2|NA|TRBV29-1|NA
TGCAGCGTTGAAACCCCGGGCCGAGGTGGCTACACCTTC
CSVETPGRGGYTF
>TRBJ1-1|NA|TRBV20-1|many
TGCAGTGCTAGAAGCCAGTCGCAGCCAGCTTTCTTT
CSARSQSQPAFF
>TRBJ1-2|NA|TRBV7-2|NA
TGTGCCAGCAGCCCAAATTGGGGTCATGGCTACACCTTC
CASSPNWGHGYTF
>TRBJ2-1|NA|TRBV12-2|NA
TGTGCAAGTCGCTTAGGGGGGGCCTTCCGGGATGAGCAGTTCTTC
CASRLGGAFRDEQFF
>TRBJ1-1|NA|TRBV11-1|many
TGTGCCAGCAGCTTAGAGGTCGCGGTTGGTGTGTCCCAGAACACTGAAGCTTTCTTT
CASSLEVAVGVSQNTEAFF
>TRBJ2-5|TRBD2|TRBV10-3|many
TGTGCCATCAGTGGGGTAGCGGGAGAACAAGAGACCCAGTACTTC
CAISGVAGEQETQYF
>TRBJ1-6|NA|TRBV10-3|NA
TGTGCCATCAGTGAAGGAAATTCACCCCTCCACTTT
CAISEGNSPLHF
>TRBJ2-3|TRBD2|TRBV10-3|many
TGTGCCATCAGTGAGTCTGCGCGGGGGGCCGGGGATACGCAGTATTTT
CAISESARGAGDTQYF
>TRBJ2-1|TRBD2|TRBV5-1|many
TGCGCCAGCAGCTTGGAGGGACTAGCGGGAGAAGAATGGACGTTCTTC
CASSLEGLAGEEWTFF
>TRBJ2-5|NA|TRBV20-1|NA
TGCAGTCGATCCGGTTTGGAGACCCAGTACTTC
CSRSGLETQYF
>TRBJ2-3|NA|TRBV12-3/TRBV12-4|many
TGTGCCAGCAGGGACAGCACAGATACGCAGTATTTT
CASRDSTDTQYF
>TRBJ1-6|TRBD1|TRBV30|few
TGTGCCTGGAGTGTACGTCAGGGGGATTCACCCCTCTACTTT
CAWSVRQGDSPLYF
>TRBJ2-3|TRBD2|TRBV10-3|many
TGTGCCATCAGTAAACTTTGGACTAGCGGGAGGGATGGGCCAGATACGCAGTATTTT
CAISKLWTSGRDGPDTQYF
>TRBJ1-2|TRBD1|TRBV5-1|NA
TGCGCCAGCAGCCTACAGGGGGACTATGGCTACACCTTC
CASSLQGDYGYTF
>TRBJ2-5|NA|TRBV12-3/TRBV12-4|many
TGTGCCAGCAGTTTGGGCAGCGAGACCCAGTACTTC
CASSLGSETQYF
>TRBJ1-5|NA|TRBV7-2|NA
TGTGCCAGCAGCTTAGCGAGCGGGGCTCAGCCCCAGAATTTT
CASSLASGAQPQNF
>TRBJ2-1|TRBD2|TRBV29-1|many
TGCAGCACGGGGGGTGTGGGGGACAATGAGCAGTTCTTC
CSTGGVGDNEQFF